These 9 T cell receptor beta chains were sequenced from one sample in a study of blood T cell repertoires in COVID-19. Libraries were prepared by immunoSEQ multiplex PCR; TCRdb keeps only in-frame clonotypes and omits some of them. The repertoire consists of about 45,000 clones, with more than 65% occurring once and the leading ten covering about 14%. The sample comprised peripheral blood. The receptors were sampled from a human donor in a cohort sampled during active COVID-19.

As DNA, the CDR3 is TGTGCCAGCAGTTTTGTCTCGACAGGTCCCCTCAGCTACGAGCAGTACTTC. Translating it yields CASSFVSTGPLSYEQYF. This rearrangement joins TRBV27 to TRBJ2-7, with D possibly matching TRBD1 (6 bases). The length of the CDR3 is 17 residues. Germline values: CDR1 MNHEY, CDR2 SMNVEV (reference sequence). Deletions cut 3 bases from V and 3 bases from J, with 21 bases between.

This chain links TRBV5-5 with TRBJ2-1; 8 bases line up with TRBD1. Germline lookup yields CDR1 SGHKS and CDR2 YYEKEE (reference sequence). The ends lost 2 bases at V and 4 bases at J; junction bases unmatched: 5. CDR3 length equals 15 residues. CDR3 in DNA: TGTGCCAGCAGCTTCACCGGGACAGGATACAATGAGCAGTTCTTC. It translates to CASSFTGTGYNEQFF.

The V call is TRBV5-6, the J call TRBJ1-2; no clear D gene. Germline V gives CDR1 SGHDT, CDR2 YYEEEE. The CDR3 is 12 residues long. V was trimmed by 4 bases and J by 7 bases, leaving 11 bases between them. CDR3 amino acids: CASSQGLGGYTF. CDR3 in DNA: TGTGCCAGCAGCCAAGGACTGGGTGGCTACACCTTC.

This chain joins TRBV7-2 and TRBJ2-2; tentative D call: TRBD1 (5 bases). CDR3 length equals 15 residues. Germline CDR1 SGHTA, CDR2 FQGNSA. Trimming left V 2 bases short and J 4 bases short, with 11 bases between. CDR3 in amino acids: CASSLPQGGTGELFF. Here the CDR3 DNA reads TGTGCCAGCAGCTTACCCCAGGGCGGCACCGGGGAGCTGTTTTTT.

There are a few counts of this clone. V is TRBV4-3 and J is TRBJ2-3; possible D gene TRBD2, 5 bases. There are 13 residues in the CDR3. The germline CDR1 and CDR2 sequences are LGHNA and YSLEER. Trimming shortened V by 5 bases and J by 11 bases, and 17 bases separated the two germline ends. Here the CDR3 DNA reads TGCGCCAGCAGCGTACTCCGGGGAGATGGGCAGTATTTT. Protein sequence: CASSVLRGDGQYF.

The chain has TRBV7-2 and TRBJ1-5, with a possible D match to TRBD1 (6 bases). Germline CDR1 and CDR2: SGHTA and FQGNSA. CDR3 size: 15 residues. V lost 3 bases and J lost 4, with 13 bases in between. This chain's CDR3 is CASSFHGGGNQPQHF. CDR3 nucleotides: TGTGCCAGCAGCTTTCATGGGGGCGGGAATCAGCCCCAGCATTTT.

The V call is TRBV18, the J call TRBJ1-1; D gene unclear. V lost 0 bases and J 6 bases, leaving 11 bases between the germline ends. This CDR3 contains 14 residues. Germline CDR1 is KGHSH and CDR2 is LQKENI. For the CDR3, the DNA is TGTGCCAGCTCACCACCGTCCCAGAGGTCTGAAGCTTTCTTT. Protein product: CASSPPSQRSEAFF.

This chain links TRBV7-2 with TRBJ1-2; the D gene is possibly TRBD1 (5 bases). CDR1 is SGHTA and CDR2 is FQGNSA in the germline V gene. The CDR3 runs 13 residues. V lost 1 base to trimming and J lost 7 bases, with 10 bases between them. Here the CDR3 DNA reads TGTGCCAGCAGCTTAGTACAGGAGCCTGGCTACACCTTC. Translating gives CASSLVQEPGYTF.

Notes on this clone: At one end the junction does not follow the germline gene, possibly because of a read error. The V and J genes are TRBV6-5 and TRBJ2-7; D unclear. The germline V gene encodes CDR1 MNHEY and CDR2 SVGAGI. CDR3 length: 13 residues. In DNA, the CDR3 is TGTGCCAGCAGTTCCGCATTTCATGCACCCACGGACTTC. This translates into CASSSAFHAPTDF.